The rows below give T cell receptor beta chains drawn from one sample of a study of T cell repertoires in cytomegalovirus infection. No antigen is known for these receptors. One entry per CDR3 protein, called by TCRdb with MiXCR from the reads. The data show roughly 800,000 distinct CDR3 sequences, 29% seen once. The specimen was cultured CD8+ T cells from PBMCs, collected from culture after CMV antigen stimulation. Receptor source: a human donor in good health (CMV status not recorded). Some clones in this sample may be carry-over from other donors' samples. Each CDR3 is given with its conserved first and last residue. A D gene is named only where the DNA matches it firmly. Clone size is shown for a subset of rows, as once, few, many or a class of expanded clone.

abundance,v_gene,d_gene,len,j_gene,CDR3nt,CDR3aa
.,TRBV19,TRBD1,14,TRBJ1-2,TGTGCCAGTAGTATCGGACAGGCTAACTATGGCTACACCTTC,CASSIGQANYGYTF
few,TRBV6-5,TRBD1,15,TRBJ2-7,TGTGCCAGCAGTTACTCGTCCCAGGGGGTCGTCGAGCAGTACTTC,CASSYSSQGVVEQYF
once,TRBV4-1,TRBD1,16,TRBJ2-1,TGCGCCAGCAGCCAAGTGATAGGGGGCGCGGGCAATGAGCAGTTCTTC,CASSQVIGGAGNEQFF
.,TRBV12-3/TRBV12-4,TRBD2,14,TRBJ2-7,TGTGCCAGCACCTGGGGCGGGGGGGCCGACGAGCAGTACTTC,CASTWGGGADEQYF
.,TRBV24-1,.,14,TRBJ2-7,TGTGCCACCAGTAGGCACATTCACTCCTACGAGCAGTACTTC,CATSRHIHSYEQYF
.,TRBV12-3/TRBV12-4,.,15,TRBJ1-1,TGTGCCAGCATCACACAGGGAGTGATGAACACTGAAGCTTTCTTT,CASITQGVMNTEAFF
.,TRBV6-6,TRBD2,16,TRBJ2-5,TGTGCCAGCAGTTACGGTGTAGCGGGGGATCAAGAGACCCAGTACTTC,CASSYGVAGDQETQYF
.,TRBV7-3,.,15,TRBJ2-5,TGTGCCAGCAGCATAAGGGGAAAGGGCCAAGAGACCCAGTACTTC,CASSIRGKGQETQYF
few,TRBV27,TRBD2,17,TRBJ2-2,TGTGCCAGCAGTTTATCCGTCTTTAGCGGGGACACCGGGGAGCTGTTTTTT,CASSLSVFSGDTGELFF
.,TRBV12-3/TRBV12-4,.,14,TRBJ2-7,TGTGCCAGCAGTTTCAGGGGAATGGCCTACGAGCAGTACTTC,CASSFRGMAYEQYF
.,TRBV4-1,TRBD1,14,TRBJ2-7,TGCGCCAGCAGCCAAGGGGACAGCACCTACGAGCAGTACTTC,CASSQGDSTYEQYF
.,TRBV5-6,TRBD1,14,TRBJ2-1,TGTGCCAGCACCAGGACAGGGGACTACAATGAGCAGTTCTTC,CASTRTGDYNEQFF
few,TRBV7-9,.,13,TRBJ1-6,TGTGCCAGCAGCTTCAAAAAGACCTTTCCCCTCCACTTT,CASSFKKTFPLHF
.,TRBV2,TRBD1,13,TRBJ2-1,TGTGCCAGTAGTTGGGACAGCGACAATGAGCAGTTCTTC,CASSWDSDNEQFF
.,TRBV6-2/TRBV6-3,TRBD2,16,TRBJ2-5,TGTGCCAGCAGTTACCCGGGACTAGTTAACGAAGAGACCCAGTACTTC,CASSYPGLVNEETQYF
few,TRBV7-9,.,13,TRBJ2-1,TGTGCCAGCAGCTCCATCCTTCGAGGCGAGCAGTTCTTC,CASSSILRGEQFF
.,TRBV19,.,17,TRBJ2-4,TGTGCCAGTAACTCACACCACCGGGGCGAGGCCAAAAACATTCAGTACTTC,CASNSHHRGEAKNIQYF
.,TRBV6-2/TRBV6-3,.,16,TRBJ2-7,TGTGCCAGCAGCAATACAGTGTCTTTCCGATCTTACGAGCAGTACTTC,CASSNTVSFRSYEQYF
few,TRBV7-8,.,13,TRBJ2-7,TGTGCCAGCAGCTTCAACTACCAATACGAGCAGTACTTC,CASSFNYQYEQYF
.,TRBV2,.,16,TRBJ2-1,TGTGCCAGCAGTGAGGTGTCCAGGGCCCCCTACAATGAGCAGTTCTTC,CASSEVSRAPYNEQFF
.,TRBV27,.,14,TRBJ1-1,TGTGCCAGCAGTATCTACCCGGGGAGTACTGAAGCTTTCTTT,CASSIYPGSTEAFF
.,TRBV4-1,.,14,TRBJ1-5,TGTGCCAGCAGTCAGAGGGATAGCAATCAGCCCCAGCATTTT,CASSQRDSNQPQHF
.,TRBV6-1,.,14,TRBJ1-2,TGTGCCAGCAGTGAAATTGTGGCCCTCAATGGCTACACCTTC,CASSEIVALNGYTF
.,TRBV4-1,TRBD1,15,TRBJ2-2,TGCGCCAGCAACCTCGGACAGGGAAGGGCCGGGGAGCTGTTTTTT,CASNLGQGRAGELFF
.,TRBV27,TRBD1,14,TRBJ1-1,TGTGCCAGCAGTTTATCACAGGGGAGTACTGAAGCTTTCTTT,CASSLSQGSTEAFF
few,TRBV10-3,.,15,TRBJ2-2,TGTGCCATCAGCTTCGGGTCGGAGAACACCGGGGAGCTGTTTTTT,CAISFGSENTGELFF
few,TRBV7-6,.,14,TRBJ1-2,TGTGCCAGCAGCTTGGTCAAGGGCCCCTATGGCTACACCTTC,CASSLVKGPYGYTF
few,TRBV5-1,.,11,TRBJ1-1,TGCGCCAGCAGGGATGGGGGCGAAGCTTTCTTT,CASRDGGEAFF
.,TRBV2,.,14,TRBJ2-5,TGTGCCAGCAGCGTTAGACTAGAGTATGAGACCCAGTACTTC,CASSVRLEYETQYF
.,TRBV6-1,TRBD1,18,TRBJ2-1,TGTGCCAGCAGTGAAGTAGAAGGGGGCAGATTCTCATACAATGAGCAGTTCTTC,CASSEVEGGRFSYNEQFF
.,TRBV2,.,13,TRBJ2-1,TGTGCCTTAACCCCCGGCTTGCGACATGAGCAGTTCTTC,CALTPGLRHEQFF
.,TRBV3-1,TRBD2,16,TRBJ2-2,TGTGCCAGCAGCCCGCGCCTAGCGGGAAACACCGGGGAGCTGTTTTTT,CASSPRLAGNTGELFF
few,TRBV14,.,13,TRBJ2-1,TGTGCCAGCAGCCAACGCGGGACAGTAGAGCAGTTCTTC,CASSQRGTVEQFF
few,TRBV5-6,TRBD1,13,TRBJ1-2,TGTGCCAGCTCGACAGGGGAAGACTATGGCTACACCTTC,CASSTGEDYGYTF
.,TRBV12-5,.,15,TRBJ2-2,TGTGCTAGTGGTTTGACTACGACCGATACCGGGGAGCTGTTTTTT,CASGLTTTDTGELFF
few,TRBV12-3/TRBV12-4,TRBD2,17,TRBJ2-3,TGTGCCAGCAGTTTGTTCGGTCTAGCGGGGGGGCCAGATACGCAGTATTTT,CASSLFGLAGGPDTQYF
.,TRBV20-1,.,16,TRBJ2-7,TGCAGTGCCTTCTCAATTCAGGGTAGACGCCCCTACGAGCAGTACTTC,CSAFSIQGRRPYEQYF
few,TRBV6-2/TRBV6-3,TRBD2,15,TRBJ2-7,TGTGCCAGCACCCTCCTGGGACTACTAGACTACGAGCAGTACTTC,CASTLLGLLDYEQYF
.,TRBV5-1,.,15,TRBJ2-3,TGCGCCAGCAGGGTAGCGCCTCCCGAAACAGATACGCAGTATTTT,CASRVAPPETDTQYF
few,TRBV7-6,.,15,TRBJ1-4,TGTGCCAGCAGCCTTCGACAGGCTACTAATGAAAAACTGTTTTTT,CASSLRQATNEKLFF
many,TRBV7-2,TRBD2,20,TRBJ2-7,TGTGCCAGCAGTCGAACACTAGCGGGGGAGACCTCGCCCTTCTCCTACGAGCAGTACTTC,CASSRTLAGETSPFSYEQYF
few,TRBV12-3/TRBV12-4,TRBD2,16,TRBJ2-5,TGTGCCAGCAGCTATTTAGCGGGGGGCCTCCAAGAGACCCAGTACTTC,CASSYLAGGLQETQYF
.,TRBV4-1,.,11,TRBJ2-1,TGCGCCAGCAGCCAAGGGGCGCGGCAGTTCTTC,CASSQGARQFF
many,TRBV6-1,.,16,TRBJ1-4,TGTGCCAGCAGTCTCGGTGGACATGCGACTAATGAAAAACTGTTTTTT,CASSLGGHATNEKLFF
few,TRBV7-9,.,13,TRBJ2-1,TGTGCCAGCAGCCCCCAGTCTTCCAATGAGCAGTTCTTC,CASSPQSSNEQFF
.,TRBV10-3,.,14,TRBJ1-1,TGTGCCATCAGTGATTTGAGACTGAACACTGAAGCTTTCTTT,CAISDLRLNTEAFF
.,TRBV18,.,17,TRBJ1-5,TGTGCCAGCTCACCGGAGAACAGGTTCTATAGCAATCAGCCCCAGCATTTT,CASSPENRFYSNQPQHF
.,TRBV6-8,.,13,TRBJ2-1,TGTGCCAGCAGTTACGGTGGGGTGGCTGAGCAGTTCTTC,CASSYGGVAEQFF
.,TRBV11-3,TRBD1,16,TRBJ2-1,TGTGCCAGCAGCTTATACGGCCAGGGGGCGGACAATGAGCAGTTCTTC,CASSLYGQGADNEQFF
few,TRBV12-3/TRBV12-4,.,13,TRBJ1-1,TGTGCCAGCAGCGGGGGGGGAGGCACTGAAGCTTTCTTT,CASSGGGGTEAFF
few,TRBV6-5,.,16,TRBJ2-2,TGTGCCAGCAGAGGCCAAGGGGCGCTGAACACCGGGGAGCTGTTTTTT,CASRGQGALNTGELFF
.,TRBV6-1,.,16,TRBJ2-2,TGTGCCAGCAGTTTAACAGACCCGGAGAACACCGGGGAGCTGTTTTTT,CASSLTDPENTGELFF
.,TRBV12-3/TRBV12-4,.,12,TRBJ2-5,TGTGCCAGCAGGACCCCCGGGGAGACCCAGTACTTC,CASRTPGETQYF